The 28 T cell receptor beta chains below come from one sample, sequenced in a study of identifying expanded T cells in peripheral blood. Using immunoSEQ multiplex PCR, the repertoire was profiled, and TCRdb retains in-frame clones only, with some absent. The sample lists around 130,000 clones, approximately 86% occurring once. Sequences were obtained from blood. The origin of the receptors is a person aged 18 to 75 in good health.

The chain carries TRBV30 and TRBJ2-7, with D uncertain. The germline gives CDR1 GTSNPN, CDR2 SVGIG (reference sequence). The CDR3 spans 11 residues. Trimming cost V 4 bases and J 6 bases, with 10 bases left between them. CDR3 amino acids: CAWMGALEQYF. In DNA form, the CDR3 reads TGTGCCTGGATGGGCGCCCTCGAGCAGTACTTC.

The V call is TRBV30, the J call TRBJ2-5; TRBD1 matches 7 bases. V trimming: 2 bases; J trimming: 2 bases; junction bases outside the gene matches: 8. Germline V gene lookup returns CDR1 GTSNPN and CDR2 SVGIG (reference sequence). This CDR3 has 15 amino acids. The CDR3 is CAWSLGTDRQETQYF. DNA of the CDR3: TGTGCCTGGAGTCTGGGGACAGACAGACAAGAGACCCAGTACTTC. Full variable domain (remainder filled in from reference TRBV30 and TRBJ2-5): SQTIHQWPATLVQPVGSPLSLECTVEGTSNPNLYWYRQAAGRGLQLLFYSVGIGQISSEVPQNLSASRPQDRQFILSSKKLLLSDSGFYLCAWSLGTDRQETQYFGPGTRLLVL.

The gene calls are TRBV19 and TRBJ1-1; D perhaps matches TRBD1 (5 bases). Trimming took off 3 bases at V and 7 bases at J, with 21 bases between the two ends. Germline CDR1 reads LNHDA; CDR2 reads SQIVND (reference sequence). This CDR3 is built from 16 residues. The chain's CDR3 is CASSITSHPDTLEAFF. The CDR3 bases are TGTGCCAGTAGTATTACATCCCACCCGGACACCCTTGAAGCTTTCTTT. Full variable domain (outside the CDR3, taken from reference TRBV19 and TRBJ1-1): DGGITQSPKYLFRKEGQNVTLSCEQNLNHDAMYWYRQDPGQGLRLIYYSQIVNDFQKGDIAEGYSVSREKKESFPLTVTSAQKNPTAFYLCASSITSHPDTLEAFFGQGTRLTVV.

V is TRBV19 and J is TRBJ1-4, with D tentatively TRBD1 (6 bases). The CDR3 sequence is 12 residues long. Trimming shortened V by 3 bases and J by 8 bases, and 7 bases separated the two germline ends. Per the germline V gene, CDR1 is LNHDA and CDR2 is SQIVND (reference sequence). The CDR3 is CASSIRGEKLFF. In DNA form, the CDR3 reads TGTGCCAGTAGTATTAGGGGGGAAAAACTGTTTTTT.

V usage is TRBV5-1 and J usage is TRBJ2-1; 7 positions match TRBD2. The germline V gene has CDR1 SGHRS and CDR2 YFSETQ. This CDR3 comprises 16 residues. V lost 3 bases, J lost 5 bases, and 11 bases stayed unmatched. CDR3 region: CASSSGVGLADNEQFF. CDR3 bases: TGCGCCAGCAGCTCGGGAGTGGGGCTAGCGGACAATGAGCAGTTCTTC.

The chain carries TRBV9 and TRBJ2-7, with D hard to call. V shed 5 bases and J shed 3 bases, with 9 bases lying between them. This CDR3 is built from 12 residues. From germline, CDR1 is SGDLS and CDR2 YYNGEE. The CDR3 DNA is TGTGCCAGCAGTGTACAGAGCTACGAGCAGTACTTC. This sequence encodes CASSVQSYEQYF.

The chain has TRBV7-7 and TRBJ2-5; TRBD2 aligns across 10 bases. CDR3 length equals 15 residues. CDR1 is SSHAT, CDR2 FNYEAQ, per germline (reference sequence). V dropped 1 base and J dropped 5; count of bases not matched to a gene: 4. CDR3 sequence reads: CASSLGTSGFETQYF. As DNA, the CDR3 is TGTGCCAGCAGCTTAGGGACTAGCGGTTTCGAGACCCAGTACTTC.

The chain carries TRBV28 and TRBJ1-2, with D uncertain. With 6 bases removed from V and 8 bases from J, the gap between germline ends came to 19 bases. The CDR3 covers 14 residues. Germline CDR1 is MDHEN and CDR2 is SYDVKM. The CDR3 bases are TGTGCCAGCAGCGGTAGGAGACTCGCGGGGGGCTACACCTTC. Translation gives CASSGRRLAGGYTF.

J is TRBJ2-1 and V is TRBV5-1; 8 nucleotides match TRBD2. The CDR3 has 15 residues. CDR1 is SGHRS and CDR2 is YFSETQ in the germline V gene. V was clipped by 1 base and J by 10 bases; unmatched bases: 10. The CDR3 here is CASSLIQAGVREQFF. CDR3 nucleotide sequence: TGCGCCAGCAGCTTGATTCAAGCGGGAGTCAGAGAGCAGTTCTTC.

The CDR3 DNA is TGTGCCAGTAGTACCGCGGACAGCTACAATCAGCCCCAGCATTTT. It is translated as CASSTADSYNQPQHF. V usage is TRBV19 and J usage is TRBJ1-5, with D maybe TRBD1 (6 bases). The CDR3 is 15 amino acids. From germline, CDR1 is LNHDA and CDR2 SQIVND (reference sequence). The ends were cut back, 4 bases at V and 3 bases at J, with 13 bases in the middle.

The genes are TRBV6-5 and TRBJ2-1; 9 bases are a match to TRBD2. Germline trimming cut 5 bases from V and 5 bases from J; bases unmatched to any gene: 4. The CDR3 covers 14 residues. The germline gives CDR1 MNHEY, CDR2 SVGAGI. Here the CDR3 reads CASSLAGRNNEQFF. DNA for the CDR3: TGTGCCAGCAGTCTAGCGGGAAGGAACAATGAGCAGTTCTTC.

The chain uses TRBV2 and TRBJ1-5; D is uncertain. The CDR3 covers 14 residues. Germline V gene lookup returns CDR1 SNHLY and CDR2 FYNNEI. V was trimmed by 4 bases and J by 3 bases, leaving 10 bases between them. CDR3 DNA sequence: TGTGCCAGCAGTGCTTCACCCCTCAATCAGCCCCAGCATTTT. Protein: CASSASPLNQPQHF.

This chain joins TRBV25-1 and TRBJ1-4, with TRBD1 identical over 9 bases. Germline CDR1 and CDR2: MGHDK and SYGVNS. V was pared by 8 bases and J by 7 bases, with 8 bases of the junction left unmatched. This CDR3 is 14 amino acids long. For the CDR3, the DNA is TGTGCCAGCGGTCCGGGGACAGGGAGTGAAAAACTGTTTTTT. This codes for CASGPGTGSEKLFF. Drawing the rest from reference TRBV25-1 and TRBJ1-4, the complete variable domain is EADIYQTPRYLVIGTGKKITLECSQTMGHDKMYWYQQDPGMELHLIHYSYGVNSTEKGDLSSESTVSRIRTEHFPLTLESARPSHTSQYLCASGPGTGSEKLFFGSGTQLSVL.

This clone came up once. The genes are TRBV28 and TRBJ2-1, with 12 bases identical to TRBD2. V gave up 2 bases and J gave up 0 bases; unmatched junction bases: 14. This CDR3 has 21 amino acids. The germline CDR1 and CDR2 sequences are MDHEN and SYDVKM. The CDR3 coding sequence is TGTGCCAGCAGTTTAAGTTCAGGGCTAGCGGGGGGGCAGAGCTCCTACAATGAGCAGTTCTTC. This codes for CASSLSSGLAGGQSSYNEQFF.

The chain carries TRBV9 and TRBJ1-2; possibly TRBD1 for D (6 bases). The CDR3 runs to 14 residues. From germline, CDR1 is SGDLS and CDR2 YYNGEE. The V end lost 4 bases, the J end lost 8 bases, and 18 bases lay between the germline ends. The CDR3 here is CASSLRGTGPGYTF. The CDR3, as DNA: TGTGCCAGCAGCCTTAGAGGTACAGGGCCGGGCTACACCTTC.

Written as DNA, the CDR3 is TGTGCCAGCAGTGAACCCGGGGTAACAAACATTCAGTACTTC. Encoded protein: CASSEPGVTNIQYF. V is TRBV6-1 and J is TRBJ2-4, with D perhaps TRBD2 (5 bases). Trimming removed 2 bases at V and 6 bases at J, with 11 bases between. The CDR3 loop spans 14 amino acids. Germline values: CDR1 MNHNS, CDR2 SASEGT.

This clone was observed a single time. The chain joins TRBV7-9 to TRBJ1-6, with unresolved D. The CDR3 is 14 residues long. CDR1 SEHNR and CDR2 FQNEAQ come from the germline V gene (reference sequence). The V end was cut by 4 bases, the J end by 8 bases, with 12 bases between. The CDR3 coding sequence is TGTGCCAGCAGCTCCCGGGAGAGGTATTCACCCCTCCACTTT. This codes for CASSSRERYSPLHF. Together with reference TRBV7-9 and TRBJ1-6, the CDR3 gives the full variable domain: DTGVSQNPRHKITKRGQNVTFRCDPISEHNRLYWYRQTLGQGPEFLTYFQNEAQLEKSRLLSDRFSAERPKGSFSTLEIQRTEQGDSAMYLCASSSRERYSPLHFGNGTRLTVT.

The chain links TRBV5-1 to TRBJ1-3; D might be TRBD1 (5 bases). CDR3 length equals 15 residues. The ends were cut back, 3 bases at V and 4 bases at J, with 14 bases in the middle. Germline CDR1 SGHRS, CDR2 YFSETQ. Written as DNA, the CDR3 is TGCGCCAGCAGCTCCGGGGCCGGGGGAGGAAACACCATATATTTT. Translated, it gives CASSSGAGGGNTIYF.

This clone was seen a single time. This chain joins TRBV30 and TRBJ2-7, with TRBD2 matching 10 bases. The CDR3 runs 15 residues. The V gene end was trimmed by 6 bases and the J gene end by 0 bases; junction bases not matched to a gene: 8. Germline V gene sequence: CDR1 GTSNPN, CDR2 SVGIG (reference sequence). This CDR3 is CACDLSSGGSYEQYF. The CDR3, as DNA: TGTGCCTGTGACCTTTCTAGCGGGGGCTCCTACGAGCAGTACTTC.

This clone has a single count. The rearrangement uses TRBV6-5 and TRBJ2-7; 8 bases align to TRBD2. This CDR3 has 15 amino acids. The germline V gene has CDR1 MNHEY and CDR2 SVGAGI. The trim removed 0 bases at V and 3 bases at J, leaving 4 bases unmatched. CDR3 coding DNA: TGTGCCAGCAGTTACTCGGTAGCGGGGATCTACGAGCAGTACTTC. Protein sequence: CASSYSVAGIYEQYF.

The genes are TRBV29-1 and TRBJ2-1; D gene uncertain. Germline values: CDR1 SQVTM, CDR2 ANQGSEA. The CDR3 length is 11 residues. In DNA, the CDR3 is TGCACCTCGGAAGTCGGGAATGAGCAGTTCTTC. It is translated as CTSEVGNEQFF.

This clone occurred once. This chain links TRBV27 with TRBJ1-1, with D maybe TRBD1 (5 bases). The germline V and J ends were trimmed by 3 bases and 5 bases, with 10 bases remaining between them. Germline V gives CDR1 MNHEY, CDR2 SMNVEV (reference sequence). The CDR3 consists of 13 residues. The CDR3 spells CASSFQGETEAFF. Written as DNA, the CDR3 is TGTGCCAGCAGTTTTCAGGGTGAGACTGAAGCTTTCTTT.

This clone was observed a handful of times. Other nucleotide sequences from this sample produce the same CDR3. The chain recombines TRBV7-6 with TRBJ2-1; D could derive from TRBD1 or TRBD2 (7 bases each). Germline-derived CDR1 and CDR2 are SGHVS and FNYEAQ. The CDR3 consists of 16 residues. With 1 base removed from V and 3 bases from J, the gap between germline ends came to 13 bases. CDR3 protein: CASSLGEGAYYNEQFF. For the CDR3, the DNA is TGTGCCAGCAGCTTAGGGGAGGGGGCCTACTACAATGAGCAGTTCTTC.

The chain joins TRBV5-1 to TRBJ1-1; weak D call: TRBD1 (6 bases). The CDR3 covers 16 residues. Trimming cost V 5 bases and J 0 bases, with 17 bases left between them. The germline CDR1 and CDR2 sequences are SGHRS and YFSETQ. The CDR3: CASRPILQGLNTEAFF. For the CDR3, the DNA is TGCGCCAGCAGGCCTATACTACAGGGCCTGAACACTGAAGCTTTCTTT. The variable domain in full, completed from reference TRBV5-1 and TRBJ1-1, reads KAGVTQTPRYLIKTRGQQVTLSCSPISGHRSVSWYQQTPGQGLQFLFEYFSETQRNKGNFPGRFSGRQFSNSRSEMNVSTLELGDSALYLCASRPILQGLNTEAFFGQGTRLTVV.

The chain combines TRBV6-4 with TRBJ2-3; 8 nucleotides line up with TRBD1. Germline CDR1 MRHNA, CDR2 SNTAGT. There are 14 residues in the CDR3. J gave up 4 bases and V 0 bases, and 0 bases lay outside the gene matches. The CDR3 sequence is CASSDSTGADTQYF. CDR3 sequence (DNA): TGTGCCAGCAGTGACTCGACAGGGGCAGATACGCAGTATTTT.

CDR3 nucleotide sequence: TGTGCCAGCAGCTTAGGGCTAGCGGGGGGTTGGAATGAGCAGTTCTTC. This codes for CASSLGLAGGWNEQFF. The genes are TRBV7-9 and TRBJ2-1; 11 positions agree with TRBD2. CDR3 length equals 16 residues. Per germline, CDR1 SEHNR and CDR2 FQNEAQ (reference sequence). V was pared by 1 base and J by 7 bases, with 6 bases of the junction left unmatched.

In its sample, this clone was seen a few times. In DNA, the CDR3 is TGTGCCAGCAGCCCGAGGGGGACCTCCATCGGCGAGCAGTACTTC. Its translation: CASSPRGTSIGEQYF. V and J are TRBV7-8 and TRBJ2-7, with a tentative D call TRBD1 (6 bases). This CDR3 has 15 amino acids. Germline lookup yields CDR1 SGHVS and CDR2 FQNEAQ. Trimming cost V 5 bases and J 6 bases, with 20 bases left between them.

The chain links TRBV6-5 to TRBJ2-5, with TRBD1 as a possible D gene (6 bases). Germline assignment: CDR1 MNHEY and CDR2 SVGAGI. CDR3 size: 15 residues. V gave up 5 bases and J gave up 2 bases, with 15 bases separating them. CDR3 in DNA: TGTGCCAGCAGTCGGTTTGCAGGGGTTCAAGAGACCCAGTACTTC. This encodes CASSRFAGVQETQYF.